What follows are 28 T cell receptor beta chains derived from one specimen sequenced in a study of OX40 agonist ivuxolimab in advanced cancers. Only in-frame clones appear in the TCRdb table, and some are missing; sequencing was by immunoSEQ multiplex PCR. Of some 67,000 clones in the sample, 70% to 90% were seen once. Material: CD4+ or CD8+ T cells sorted from blood, obtained in a trial of the OX40 agonist ivuxolimab. The receptors derive from an adult with an advanced solid tumor such as melanoma, head and neck, liver or kidney cancer.

The CDR3 region is CASGRTGDQPQHF. CDR3 in DNA: TGTGCCAGCGGAAGGACAGGGGATCAGCCCCAGCATTTT. J is TRBJ1-5 and V is TRBV2, with 9 bases fitting TRBD1. The CDR3 extends over 13 amino acids. The J segment lost 5 bases and the V segment lost 8 bases, leaving 4 bases of the junction unmatched. Germline V lookup: CDR1 SNHLY, CDR2 FYNNEI.

The chain links TRBV28 to TRBJ2-3; 8 bases match TRBD2. CDR3 length: 18 amino acids. Germline V gene lookup returns CDR1 MDHEN and CDR2 SYDVKM. The V segment lost 0 bases and the J segment 2 bases; nucleotides outside the gene matches: 10. CDR3 sequence: CASSLWDLAGVDTDTQYF. DNA for the CDR3: TGTGCCAGCAGTTTATGGGATCTAGCGGGCGTCGACACAGATACGCAGTATTTT.

This clone was recorded once. This chain uses TRBV28 with TRBJ2-3; no clear D gene. The CDR3 is 13 residues long. V shed 9 bases and J shed 0 bases, with 10 bases lying between them. Germline V gene data show CDR1 as MDHEN and CDR2 as SYDVKM. DNA of the CDR3: TGTGCCAGTCGGACGGCTAGCACAGATACGCAGTATTTT. Its translation is CASRTASTDTQYF.

The CDR3 DNA is TGCGCCAGCAGCCCCGGACAGGGGAACACTGAAGCTTTCTTT. Amino acid sequence: CASSPGQGNTEAFF. The chain links TRBV5-1 to TRBJ1-1; 8 bases fit TRBD1. Germline loops: CDR1 SGHRS, CDR2 YFSETQ. With 4 bases clipped from V and 1 base from J, the junction kept 3 bases outside the gene matches. The CDR3 runs to 14 residues.

This chain joins TRBV11-2 and TRBJ1-3; D not resolved. Trimming left V 0 bases short and J 0 bases short, with 15 bases between. The CDR3 is 18 amino acids. The germline gives CDR1 SGHAT, CDR2 FQNNGV. CDR3 sequence: CASSLDLLAFGSGNTIYF. The CDR3 nucleotides are TGTGCCAGCAGCTTAGATCTTCTCGCCTTTGGCTCTGGAAACACCATATATTTT.

The chain couples TRBV6-1 to TRBJ1-5, with D possibly matching TRBD1 (5 bases). Trimming pared 2 bases from V and 1 base from J, leaving 9 bases between. CDR3 length: 15 residues. Per the germline V gene, CDR1 is MNHNS and CDR2 is SASEGT. In nucleotides, the CDR3 is TGTGCCAGCAGTGAATCAGGGAGGAGCAATCAGCCCCAGCATTTT. Translating it yields CASSESGRSNQPQHF.

J is TRBJ2-5 and V is TRBV19; tentative D call: TRBD2 (5 bases). The CDR3 length is 13 residues. Germline V gene sequence: CDR1 LNHDA, CDR2 SQIVND (reference sequence). Trimming shortened V by 6 bases and J by 3 bases, and 11 bases separated the two germline ends. CDR3 protein: CASSQTREETQYF. CDR3 sequence (DNA): TGTGCCAGTAGCCAAACTAGGGAAGAGACCCAGTACTTC.

The J gene is TRBJ2-3, the V gene TRBV7-9, with TRBD2 as a possible D gene (6 bases). Germline CDR1 SEHNR, CDR2 FQNEAQ (reference sequence). The CDR3 covers 13 residues. The V gene lost 3 bases and the J gene lost 5 bases, with 9 bases spanning the gap. CDR3 sequence reads: CASSLGGKDTQYF. The CDR3 coding sequence is TGTGCCAGCAGCTTGGGGGGAAAAGATACGCAGTATTTT.

The V and J genes are TRBV29-1 and TRBJ2-1; D might be TRBD2 (6 bases). CDR1 and CDR2 (germline): SQVTM, ANQGSEA. The CDR3 runs 11 residues. CDR3 DNA: TGCGGGGGGTCCAACGCCAATGAGCAGTTCTTC. Its translation is CGGSNANEQFF.

This chain uses TRBV9 with TRBJ2-7, with no clear D. This CDR3 is built from 14 residues. Looked up from germline, CDR1 is SGDLS and CDR2 is YYNGEE. Trimming removed 0 bases from V and 6 bases from J, with 13 bases in between. The CDR3 nucleotides read TGTGCCAGCAGCGTAGATTTGGGCATTGGCGAGCAGTACTTC. It is translated as CASSVDLGIGEQYF.

The rearrangement links TRBV5-1 to TRBJ2-1; perhaps TRBD2 as D (5 bases). The CDR3 totals 15 residues. CDR1 and CDR2 (germline): SGHRS, YFSETQ. V was clipped by 2 bases and J by 10 bases, with 19 bases between them. DNA of the CDR3: TGCGCCAGCAGCTTAGAAGAGAGGGCGGCGGAGGAGCAGTTCTTC. Its translation is CASSLEERAAEEQFF.

The chain joins TRBV6-1 to TRBJ2-7; a possible D gene is TRBD2 (6 bases). Looked up from germline, CDR1 is MNHNS and CDR2 is SASEGT. This CDR3 is built from 15 residues. V lost 6 bases and J lost 2, with 17 bases in between. Written as DNA, the CDR3 is TGTGCCAGCAGGGGGGGTTCGGCCGGAGCCTACGAGCAGTACTTC. Its translation: CASRGGSAGAYEQYF.

The gene calls are TRBV18 and TRBJ2-1, with D unclear. CDR1 is KGHSH and CDR2 is LQKENI in the germline V gene. The CDR3 spans 16 residues. Trimming removed 2 bases at V and 7 bases at J, with 18 bases between. The CDR3 loop is CASSPAESFLSNEQFF. DNA for the CDR3: TGTGCCAGCTCACCAGCGGAGAGTTTTTTATCGAATGAGCAGTTCTTC.

This clone was observed a single time. The chain couples TRBV2 to TRBJ2-7; the match to TRBD2 covers 8 bases. Trimming at V came to 4 bases and at J to 3 bases, leaving 5 bases not matched to a gene. Germline V gene data show CDR1 as SNHLY and CDR2 as FYNNEI. The CDR3 runs to 14 residues. The CDR3 bases are TGTGCCAGCAGTGCGAGACTAGCGAGCTACGAGCAGTACTTC. Its protein is CASSARLASYEQYF.

The chain employs TRBV4-2 and TRBJ2-2; D unclear. The CDR3 contains 15 residues. Trimming took off 1 base at V and 4 bases at J, with 10 bases between the two ends. Germline values: CDR1 LGHNA, CDR2 YNFKEQ. CDR3 sequence reads: CASSQGSDSTGELFF. Written as DNA, the CDR3 is TGTGCCAGCAGCCAAGGGAGCGATTCCACCGGGGAGCTGTTTTTT.

This sequence joins TRBV18 and TRBJ1-3; 7 bases align to TRBD1. CDR3 length: 14 residues. With V trimmed by 2 bases and J by 4 bases, 2 bases remained unmatched. Per the germline V gene, CDR1 is KGHSH and CDR2 is LQKENI. This CDR3 is CASSPRGPGNTIYF. For the CDR3, the DNA is TGTGCCAGCTCACCAAGGGGGCCCGGAAACACCATATATTTT.

The V gene is TRBV9, the J gene TRBJ1-3; D is unclear. CDR1 and CDR2 from the germline V gene are SGDLS and YYNGEE. This CDR3 has 14 residues. V lost 4 bases and J lost 0, with 8 bases in between. The CDR3 DNA is TGTGCCAGCAGCCCGGGCCACTCTGGAAACACCATATATTTT. It translates to CASSPGHSGNTIYF.

In its sample, this clone was seen once. The rearrangement uses TRBV19 and TRBJ2-5; TRBD1 aligns across 8 bases. This CDR3 region has 14 residues. From germline, CDR1 is LNHDA and CDR2 SQIVND (reference sequence). Losses at the gene ends were 3 bases for V and 5 bases for J; bases not matched to a gene: 5. The CDR3 DNA reads TGTGCCAGTAGTATTTCAGGGGGCCGGGAGACCCAGTACTTC. Translating it yields CASSISGGRETQYF.

The chain recombines TRBV6-4 with TRBJ2-3; no clear D gene. Germline V gene sequence: CDR1 MRHNA, CDR2 SNTAGT. V lost 5 bases, J lost 4 bases, and 13 bases lay in between. This CDR3 region has 14 residues. CDR3 nucleotides: TGTGCCAGCAGTCTTATGTTGGGTGCAGATACGCAGTATTTT. This codes for CASSLMLGADTQYF.

The genes are TRBV6-5 and TRBJ1-2; no reliable D call. Trimming took off 5 bases at V and 2 bases at J, with 9 bases between the two ends. Germline CDR1 reads MNHEY; CDR2 reads SVGAGI. The CDR3 consists of 13 residues. The CDR3 region is CASSIDGNYGYTF. CDR3 nucleotide sequence: TGTGCCAGCAGTATAGACGGAAACTATGGCTACACCTTC.

This sequence joins TRBV5-8 and TRBJ1-2; 7 bases align to TRBD1. Germline lookup yields CDR1 SGHTS and CDR2 YDEGEE. The CDR3 length is 15 residues. Losses at the gene ends were 1 base for V and 4 bases for J; bases not matched to a gene: 7. The CDR3 bases are TGTGCCAGCAGCTTGAGGACAGGAGCGGTCTATGGCTACACCTTC. Its translation: CASSLRTGAVYGYTF.

The rearrangement joins TRBV28 to TRBJ2-3, with D tentatively TRBD2 (6 bases). Germline values: CDR1 MDHEN, CDR2 SYDVKM. V dropped 4 bases and J dropped 2 bases, with 16 bases sitting between them. The CDR3 contains 16 residues. The CDR3 sequence is CASSSGGNGFTDTQYF. The CDR3 bases are TGTGCCAGCAGTTCAGGCGGGAATGGGTTCACAGATACGCAGTATTTT.

V is TRBV18 and J is TRBJ2-3; no clear D. Trimming pared 0 bases from V and 2 bases from J, leaving 12 bases between. Germline assignment: CDR1 KGHSH and CDR2 LQKENI. This CDR3 has 16 residues. DNA of the CDR3: TGTGCCAGCTCACCACCGTGGGAAGTTGACACAGATACGCAGTATTTT. It is translated as CASSPPWEVDTDTQYF. The variable domain in full, with the rest retrieved from reference TRBV18 and TRBJ2-3, is NAGVMQNPRHLVRRRGQEARLRCSPMKGHSHVYWYRQLPEEGLKFMVYLQKENIIDESGMPKERFSAEFPKEGPSILRIQQVVRGDSAAYFCASSPPWEVDTDTQYFGPGTRLTVL.

V is TRBV6-1 and J is TRBJ1-2, with D perhaps matching TRBD1 (5 bases). V shed 4 bases and J shed 4 bases, with 16 bases lying between them. This CDR3 has 15 amino acids. Germline lookup yields CDR1 MNHNS and CDR2 SASEGT. The CDR3 DNA reads TGTGCCAGCAGTGCGGGGACTTTCAAGTCCTATGGCTACACCTTC. The encoded protein is CASSAGTFKSYGYTF.

This clone was observed a handful of times. The J gene is TRBJ2-1, the V gene TRBV28, with 11 bases aligning to TRBD2. V lost 4 bases, J lost 5 bases, and 4 bases stayed unmatched. The CDR3 sequence is 15 residues long. From germline, CDR1 is MDHEN and CDR2 SYDVKM. CDR3 loop: CASSSGLAGNNEQFF. CDR3 DNA sequence: TGTGCCAGCAGTTCAGGACTAGCGGGTAACAATGAGCAGTTCTTC.

The chain uses TRBV27 and TRBJ2-7; D is unclear. This CDR3 is built from 14 residues. The germline V gene has CDR1 MNHEY and CDR2 SMNVEV (reference sequence). Trimming shortened V by 4 bases and J by 2 bases, and 12 bases separated the two germline ends. The CDR3: CASSYRTGPYEQYF. CDR3 DNA sequence: TGTGCCAGCAGTTACCGGACGGGTCCCTACGAGCAGTACTTC.

This clone was observed a few times. The V call is TRBV5-4, the J call TRBJ2-7; D may correspond to TRBD1 or TRBD2 (5 bases each). Per the germline V gene, CDR1 is SGHNT and CDR2 is YYREEE (reference sequence). Trimming stripped 4 bases from V and 3 bases from J, with 17 bases between. The CDR3 contains 15 residues. CDR3 sequence: CASSPKGPADYEQYF. The CDR3 DNA reads TGTGCCAGCAGCCCAAAGGGACCTGCCGACTACGAGCAGTACTTC. The full variable domain, completed using reference TRBV5-4 and TRBJ2-7, is ETGVTQSPTHLIKTRGQQVTLRCSSQSGHNTVSWYQQALGQGPQFIFQYYREEENGRGNFPPRFSGLQFPNYSSELNVNALELDDSALYLCASSPKGPADYEQYFGPGTRLTVT.

The rearrangement uses TRBV6-1 and TRBJ1-2; 8 bases agree with TRBD1. The V segment lost 3 bases and the J segment 7 bases; nucleotides outside the gene matches: 13. Per germline, CDR1 MNHNS and CDR2 SASEGT. This CDR3 spans 16 amino acids. CDR3 DNA: TGTGCCAGCAGTGAGTTGGGCAGGGGGCTCTCTGGTGGCTACACCTTC. It encodes CASSELGRGLSGGYTF.